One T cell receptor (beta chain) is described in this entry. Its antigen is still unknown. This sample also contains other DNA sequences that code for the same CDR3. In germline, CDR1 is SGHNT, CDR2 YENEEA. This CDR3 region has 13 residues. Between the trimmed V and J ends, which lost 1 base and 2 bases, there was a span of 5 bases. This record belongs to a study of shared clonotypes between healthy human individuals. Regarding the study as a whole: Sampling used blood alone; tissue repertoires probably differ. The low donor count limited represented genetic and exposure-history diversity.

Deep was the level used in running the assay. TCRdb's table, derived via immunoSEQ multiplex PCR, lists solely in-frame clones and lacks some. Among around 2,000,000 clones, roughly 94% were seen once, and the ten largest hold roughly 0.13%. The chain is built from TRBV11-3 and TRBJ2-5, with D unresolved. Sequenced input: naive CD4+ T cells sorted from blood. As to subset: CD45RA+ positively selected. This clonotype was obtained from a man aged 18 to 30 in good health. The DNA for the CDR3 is TGTGCCAGCAGCTTAGGGGTACAAGAGACCCAGTACTTC. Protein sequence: CASSLGVQETQYF.